The 14 T cell receptor beta chains reported below all come from one sample, sequenced in a study of shared clonotypes between healthy human individuals (dated by TCRdb to 2020 to 2022). The method behind the library was the immunoSEQ multiplex PCR assay. TCRdb limited this immuneACCESS table to in-frame rearrangements with V and J called. A share of clones is missing; checked studies link under half to unresolved V genes, and the rest is unexplained. A total of roughly 1 million clones appear in this sample, about 75% of them only once. 1.4% to 1.5% of the sample belongs to the ten largest clones. Sequences were obtained from memory CD4+ T cells sorted from blood. The sample's cell subset or site, from its label and the paper: CD45RA-negative fraction. The origin of the receptors is a man aged 18-30 years in good health.

This clone has just a few counts. The chain carries TRBV6-6 and TRBJ2-1, with D hard to call. Germline V gives CDR1 MNHNY, CDR2 SVGAGI (reference sequence). The CDR3 totals 11 residues. V was cut by 7 bases and J by 8 bases, with 9 bases left in between. The CDR3 region has the DNA TGTGCCAGCACCCAGCAGGATGAGCAGTTCTTC. Residues: CASTQQDEQFF.

This sequence joins TRBV5-1 and TRBJ1-1; 7 positions match TRBD1. Per germline, CDR1 SGHRS and CDR2 YFSETQ. Trimming at V came to 1 base and at J to 0 bases, leaving 9 bases not matched to a gene. The CDR3 length is 17 residues. Here the CDR3 reads CASSLQGGYAMNTEAFF. The CDR3 nucleotides are TGCGCCAGCAGCTTGCAGGGGGGTTATGCCATGAACACTGAAGCTTTCTTT.

The V gene is TRBV6-1, the J gene TRBJ2-3; D is unresolved. V was trimmed by 8 bases and J by 3 bases, leaving 15 bases between them. This CDR3 has 14 residues. Looked up from germline, CDR1 is MNHNS and CDR2 is SASEGT. CDR3 DNA: TGTGCCAGCCGCGTCCTCCTCGTAACAGATACGCAGTATTTT. Protein product: CASRVLLVTDTQYF.

The chain joins TRBV5-4 to TRBJ1-2, with TRBD1 as a possible D gene (6 bases). Between the trimmed V and J ends, which lost 3 bases and 0 bases, there was a span of 12 bases. This CDR3 region has 15 residues. In germline, CDR1 is SGHNT, CDR2 YYREEE (reference sequence). The CDR3 sequence: CASSSAAGANYGYTF. CDR3 bases: TGTGCCAGCAGCTCTGCCGCAGGGGCTAACTATGGCTACACCTTC.

This chain joins TRBV5-1 and TRBJ1-1; no firm D call. The germline V and J ends were trimmed by 0 bases and 5 bases, with 17 bases remaining between them. This CDR3 comprises 16 residues. The V gene's germline CDR1 is SGHRS and CDR2 YFSETQ. The CDR3 DNA reads TGCGCCAGCAGCTTGGGTGAGCGGCTGGGGAGGACTGAAGCTTTCTTT. This codes for CASSLGERLGRTEAFF.

The chain has TRBV6-5 and TRBJ1-5; D remains ambiguous. Germline loops: CDR1 MNHEY, CDR2 SVGAGI. Trimming removed 6 bases from V and 0 bases from J, with 9 bases in between. CDR3 length equals 14 residues. This chain's CDR3 is CASRADHSNQPQHF. For the CDR3, the DNA is TGTGCCAGCAGAGCCGATCATAGCAATCAGCCCCAGCATTTT.

The genes are TRBV7-2 and TRBJ2-2, with TRBD2 matching 7 bases. The germline V gene has CDR1 SGHTA and CDR2 FQGNSA. The CDR3 has 17 residues. Unmatched junction bases numbered 12, after V lost 5 bases and J lost 3 bases. CDR3 region: CASSPQPAREYTGELFF. The CDR3 DNA is TGTGCCAGCAGCCCCCAGCCCGCGCGGGAGTACACCGGGGAGCTGTTTTTT.

This clone has just one count. The chain couples TRBV28 to TRBJ1-4; 7 bases match TRBD1. The V segment lost 3 bases and the J segment 8 bases; nucleotides outside the gene matches: 12. Germline CDR1 reads MDHEN; CDR2 reads SYDVKM. The CDR3 runs 16 residues. CDR3 nucleotide sequence: TGTGCCAGCAGTTTTTATCAGGGGGTGGGGCGAGAAAAACTGTTTTTT. This codes for CASSFYQGVGREKLFF.

This chain connects TRBV30 to TRBJ1-3; 7 nucleotides match TRBD1. The CDR3 totals 16 residues. Germline V gene lookup returns CDR1 GTSNPN and CDR2 SVGIG (reference sequence). With 0 bases clipped from V and 3 bases from J, the junction kept 8 bases outside the gene matches. The CDR3 loop is CAWSVSFRQGGNTIYF. The CDR3, as DNA: TGTGCCTGGAGTGTAAGCTTTAGACAGGGTGGAAACACCATATATTTT.

This clone has more than one count but fewer than ten. The chain has TRBV10-3 and TRBJ2-3; D might be TRBD1 (7 bases). This CDR3 is built from 11 residues. Looked up from germline, CDR1 is ENHRY and CDR2 is SYGVKD. The CDR3: CAIQGGDTQYF. CDR3 bases: TGTGCTATCCAGGGGGGAGATACGCAGTATTTT.

The chain joins TRBV5-4 to TRBJ2-7; D gene uncertain. Germline V gene data show CDR1 as SGHNT and CDR2 as YYREEE (reference sequence). The CDR3 is 11 amino acids. Trimming pared 6 bases from V and 7 bases from J, leaving 11 bases between. Here the CDR3 reads CASTDAWEQYF. DNA for the CDR3: TGTGCCAGCACCGATGCGTGGGAGCAGTACTTC.

The gene calls are TRBV7-2 and TRBJ1-2; TRBD1 matches 7 bases. This CDR3 region has 13 residues. Germline V gene data show CDR1 as SGHTA and CDR2 as FQGNSA. Unmatched junction bases numbered 4, after V lost 4 bases and J lost 5 bases. CDR3 loop: CASSSTGRYGYTF. CDR3 bases: TGTGCCAGCAGCTCGACAGGGAGGTATGGCTACACCTTC.

This chain joins TRBV19 and TRBJ1-2; D gene unclear. Germline CDR1 reads LNHDA; CDR2 reads SQIVND (reference sequence). The CDR3 spans 15 residues. The V end was cut by 0 bases, the J end by 5 bases, with 13 bases between. CDR3 bases: TGTGCCAGTAGTATAGATCGTACGGCGGTTTATGGCTACACCTTC. It encodes CASSIDRTAVYGYTF.

This chain uses TRBV10-3 with TRBJ1-3, with TRBD1 as a possible D gene (6 bases). V lost 6 bases to trimming and J lost 2 bases, with 11 bases between them. The CDR3 runs to 14 residues. Looked up from germline, CDR1 is ENHRY and CDR2 is SYGVKD. The CDR3 DNA sequence: TGTGCCATCAGGGACAGTACACCTGGAAACACCATATATTTT. As protein: CAIRDSTPGNTIYF.